The source of this T cell receptor beta chain is a study of cytomegalovirus exposure and HLA in healthy donors (dated by TCRdb to 2017 to 2019). Study-wide context: In an earlier analysis of under 600 of the donors, 276 Gb of sequence data and roughly 100 million unique TCR beta sequences from 150 million to 200 million T cells were reported. Several DR-DQ haplotypes were handled as single units for association and clustering because linkage in the cohort was strong. Genome-wide SNP genotypes for about 65% of the 666 donors were used in a later genetic analysis, which treated that subset as a discovery cohort. The number of typed donors differed by locus: about 629-630 for A, B, C, DRB1 and DQB1; about 520 for DQA1; approximately 600 for DPA1; and about 470 for DPB1. The study aimed to test whether cataloging public T cell receptors could reveal signatures of past pathogen exposure. An early release that covered around 590 HLA-typed donors contained about 300 gigabases of sequencing data and approximately 85 million unique TCR sequences. Of the 350 to 450 genotyped donors, around 81% fell in the genetic ancestry cluster associated with self-reported Caucasian donors. Donor age, sex, ethnicity and CMV serostatus were compiled alongside the repertoire data. An earlier analysis of some 500 of the donors used high-throughput TCR beta sequencing to judge whether each TCR beta V gene segment behaved as functional or pseudogenic. In a later analysis, previously published TCR beta repertoires from about 670 donors were re-analyzed and high-resolution HLA genotyping was added so that TCR occurrence patterns could be studied. HLA typing covered class I and class II loci at four-digit resolution. All discovery cohort repertoires had been generated on a single sequencing platform. Besides the first cohort of hundreds of subjects, a separate validation cohort made up of 90 to 150 different subjects was used. Rather than using new phenotypic data, the later analysis identified candidate immune exposures from TCR beta sequences and from how often those sequences occurred across donors. To predict cytomegalovirus infection status, the study brought together high-throughput TCR immunosequencing, statistical association of individual TCRs with disease status, and machine learning. Across around 400 genotyped donors of the cohort, an average of about 200,000 unique TCR beta nucleotide sequences per donor were sequenced, and roughly 18% of those sequences were non-productive. The T cell repertoires of about 700 subjects were profiled by immunosequencing and related to cytomegalovirus serostatus.

Findings and caveats that apply to the study as a whole: The earlier analysis of nearly 600 of the donors excluded some 16 rarely observed V segments, including chromosome 9 orphons, because counts were too low. Broadly in line with IMGT annotations, most TCR beta V segments showed up in productive rearrangements about 87% or about 30% of the time in an earlier analysis of 587 of the donors. Because some donors lacked HLA typing at each locus, the association tests relied only on the typed subset. A cluster of highly shared sequence variants was judged likely to be a technical artifact of the sequencing pipeline. A further reported finding was that TCR beta sequences accurately predicted the HLA-A and HLA-B alleles for most subjects in the first cohort. A later analysis associated approximately 17,000 TCR beta sequences with specific HLA alleles at a false discovery rate of 0.05. In a later analysis, HLA-associated TCR beta chains showed more clonal expansion and lower generation probabilities than non-associated chains that were equally common. A later analysis found that most CMV-associated TCR beta chains appeared HLA-restricted, with HLA associations seemingly driven largely by CMV exposure. A total of 150 or so TCR beta chains were listed by the study as associated with cytomegalovirus. A later genetic analysis reported fewer N-insertions in productive TCRs among donors in an Asian-associated ancestry cluster than the approximately 700-donor mean. Assigning TCR associations to individual alleles was difficult when HLA alleles, especially DR and DQ, strongly co-occurred. Presence/absence analyses assumed roughly uniform sequencing depth across donors, an assumption that may not hold. In vitro tests confirmed that a few of the cytomegalovirus-associated TCR beta chains recognize cytomegalovirus antigens. Some IMGT-functional V segments, including TRBV6-2 and TRBV6-3, could not be distinguished by the 87-base-pair reads and were therefore excluded. The cohort was sequenced for TCR beta chains only, and without alpha or paired-chain data the features that could be detected were limited. Most TCR sequences were observed very rarely across donors, whereas some public TCRs were present in many individuals. Correlated functional status among segregating V segments might be attributable to linkage disequilibrium, but an unknown experimental factor could not be ruled out. According to the authors, the approach could potentially be generalized to other disease states and immunological phenotypes. The classifier was reported to diagnose cytomegalovirus status with high specificity and sensitivity in both the original cohort and the validation cohort. The only immune exposure information available for the cohort was CMV serostatus. In a later analysis, the rate of TCR association differed among HLA loci, with DRB1 alleles having the most associated TCRs and HLA-C alleles having the fewest. According to a later analysis, parvovirus B19, influenza, CMV and Epstein-Barr virus appeared linked to several top co-occurrence clusters. A later genetic analysis associated a missense DCLRE1C variant with V-gene and J-gene trimming of TCR beta chains, and an independent cohort replicated the association.

Preparation of the library involved the immunoSEQ multiplex PCR assay. For the multiplex PCR, a mixture combining 60 forward primers for TCR Vbeta segments and 13 reverse primers for TCR Jbeta segments was used. Amplification of the CDR3 region of rearranged TCR beta genes was performed with a multiplex PCR assay on genomic DNA. Amplified TCR beta libraries were sequenced as 87-base-pair reads on the Illumina HiSeq System. The published analysis was carried out like this. A later analysis tallied 75 million to 95 million unique TCR beta chains across the 550 to 850 repertoires, and approximately 12 million of those chains were shared by two or more donors. To remove PCR and sequencing errors, raw reads were error-corrected and collapsed into unique sequences using a nearest-neighbor algorithm that merged closely related sequences. Alignment of CDR3 sequences to IMGT reference sequences was used to assign V, D and J gene segments. For a sequence to be retained, a match of at least six nucleotides to both a V gene segment and a J gene segment was required. Rearrangements were classified as productive when the CDR3 lacked stop codons and remained in frame with V and J, and all other rearrangements were classified as non-productive. Following IMGT convention, CDR3 was defined as the stretch from the second conserved V-encoded cysteine up to the conserved J-encoded phenylalanine. The earlier analysis of about 530 of the donors excluded any sequence lacking an unambiguous match to a single V gene segment. In an earlier analysis of several hundred of the donors, V segments were called functional above 56.7% productive rearrangements and were called segregating when the between-donor standard deviation exceeded 5%. To diagnose cytomegalovirus status from the catalog of TCR beta chain sequences, a statistical classification framework was built. A later analysis assigned V and J genes by comparing TCR nucleotide sequences with IMGT/GENE-DB human TR gene sequences. In a later analysis, CDR3 sequences and most-parsimonious VDJ recombination scenarios were assigned using the TCRdist pipeline. In a later analysis, every TCR beta chain was defined by the combination of its CDR3 amino acid sequence and its V-gene family, and reads without a unique V-gene family were dropped. A later analysis removed 592 highly shared, low-generation-probability nucleotide sequences to deal with suspected cross-contamination and a sequencing artifact. For each public chain, a later analysis derived a clonal expansion index from normalized ranks of inferred template counts within each repertoire. Generation probabilities in a later analysis came from a VDJ recombination model fitted to out-of-frame rearrangements, and those results were checked against IGoR. Hypergeometric tests were used in a later analysis to score TCR-TCR, TCR-HLA and TCR-CMV co-occurrence, with a repertoire-size bias correction applied to the TCR pairs. To estimate false discovery rates, a later analysis permuted the HLA or CMV assignments 20 times. In a later analysis, co-occurring TCRs were grouped with DBSCAN, and TCRdist sequence similarity was added when clustering was performed within HLA-allele-positive subsets. For co-occurrence clustering, repertoires with fewer than 30,000 or more than 120,000 public chains were excluded, along with roughly 5 repertoires with anomalous nucleotide sharing. The source is immuneACCESS, and TCRdb retained only in-frame sequences with V and J called. Part of the clones is not carried over; for the studies checked, unresolved V genes explain less than half of this, and the remainder is unexplained. V and J calls and clone size follow that table, whereas D and trimming were derived from the DNA. The sample records approximately 150,000 clones, over 80% of which are singletons. Of the sample, about 2.2% falls within the top ten clones.

This clone showed up just a few times. This receptor's antigen is unknown. No base quality information exists; no much larger clone differs at one position. CDR1 SGHRS and CDR2 YFSETQ are derived from the germline V gene. Reading from cysteine to phenylalanine, the CDR3 counts 16 amino acids. The retained sequence is limited to the CDR3, 48 bases, with the frame set at the first base. Germline trimming: 4 bases from V, 5 bases from J; junction bases outside gene matches: 14. In total, approximately 690 healthy bone marrow donors made up the cohort. All cohort members were sampled while nominally healthy, although unrecorded immune exposures were likely present. The donor was CMV seronegative and was included in the group of a few hundred seronegative cohort members. Each donor provided a peripheral blood sample, and peripheral blood mononuclear cells were used for TCR beta sequencing. Genomic DNA extraction from the blood cell samples was performed with the Qiagen DNeasy Blood Extraction Kit.

Material for sequencing was PBMCs. The chain employs TRBV5-1 and TRBJ2-7; TRBD1 agrees with 8 junctional bases. This receptor was taken from a male donor in good health and CMV-seronegative. The DNA sequence is given as TGCGCCAGCAGCCTTATTCCGGGACAGGCTGGGCACGAGCAGTACTTC. This gives the protein CASSLIPGQAGHEQYF.